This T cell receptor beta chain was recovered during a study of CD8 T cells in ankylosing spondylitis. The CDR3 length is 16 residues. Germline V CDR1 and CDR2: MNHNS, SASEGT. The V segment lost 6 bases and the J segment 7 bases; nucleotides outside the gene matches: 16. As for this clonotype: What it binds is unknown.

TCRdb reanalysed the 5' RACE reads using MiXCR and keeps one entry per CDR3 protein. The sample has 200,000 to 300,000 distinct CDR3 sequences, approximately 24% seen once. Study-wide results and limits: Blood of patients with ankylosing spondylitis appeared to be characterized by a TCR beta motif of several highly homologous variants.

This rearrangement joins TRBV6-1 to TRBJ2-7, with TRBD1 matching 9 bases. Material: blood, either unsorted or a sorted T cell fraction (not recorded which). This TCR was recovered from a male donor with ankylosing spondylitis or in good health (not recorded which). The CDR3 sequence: CASRRTGETFGGEQYF. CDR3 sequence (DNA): TGTGCCAGCAGAAGGACAGGGGAGACTTTCGGTGGGGAGCAGTACTTC.